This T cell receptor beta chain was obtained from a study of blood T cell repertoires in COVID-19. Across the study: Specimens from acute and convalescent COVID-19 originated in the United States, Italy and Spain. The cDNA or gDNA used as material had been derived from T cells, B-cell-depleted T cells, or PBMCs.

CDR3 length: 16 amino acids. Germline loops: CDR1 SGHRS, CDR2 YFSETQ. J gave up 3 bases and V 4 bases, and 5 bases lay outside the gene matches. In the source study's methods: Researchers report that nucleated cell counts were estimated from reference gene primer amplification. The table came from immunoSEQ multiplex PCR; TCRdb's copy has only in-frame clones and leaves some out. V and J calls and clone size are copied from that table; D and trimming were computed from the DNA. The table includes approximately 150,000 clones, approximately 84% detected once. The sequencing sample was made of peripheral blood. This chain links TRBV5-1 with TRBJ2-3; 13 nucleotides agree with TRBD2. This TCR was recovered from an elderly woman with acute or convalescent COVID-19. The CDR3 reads CASSRVTSGRTDTQYF. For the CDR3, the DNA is TGCGCCAGCAGCCGGGTGACTAGCGGGAGGACAGATACGCAGTATTTT.